What follows are 14 T cell receptor beta chains derived from one specimen sequenced in a study of T cell responses to AZD1222 COVID-19 vaccine. Assay: immunoSEQ multiplex PCR; the TCRdb copy retains only in-frame clones and omits some. The data contain some 170,000 clones, approximately 88% of them singletons. The source material was peripheral blood, sampled on day 0 of AZD1222 vaccination. These receptor sequences come from an adult in good health.

This sequence joins TRBV24-1 and TRBJ2-3; TRBD2 aligns across 9 bases. V shed 0 bases, J shed 5 bases, and the junction held 8 bases outside the gene matches. Germline V gives CDR1 KGHDR, CDR2 SFDVKD. The CDR3 sequence is 17 residues long. Here the CDR3 reads CATSDLVGLAGLDTQYF. CDR3 bases: TGTGCCACCAGTGATTTGGTGGGGCTAGCGGGATTAGATACGCAGTATTTT.

This sequence joins TRBV19 and TRBJ1-5; 7 nucleotides agree with TRBD1. Trimming removed 8 bases from V and 3 bases from J; junction bases left unmatched: 7. CDR3 length: 14 residues. CDR1 LNHDA and CDR2 SQIVND come from the germline V gene (reference sequence). The CDR3 coding sequence is TGTGCCAGTCGCCGGGACAGCAACAATCAGCCCCAGCATTTT. Translating gives CASRRDSNNQPQHF.

The chain recombines TRBV5-4 with TRBJ2-1; TRBD2 aligns across 11 bases. V shed 4 bases and J 8 bases; nucleotides not matched to a gene: 8. The CDR3 is 15 amino acids. Per the germline V gene, CDR1 is SGHNT and CDR2 is YYREEE (reference sequence). The CDR3 spells CASSLGTSGGDEQFF. DNA of the CDR3: TGTGCCAGCAGCCTCGGGACTAGCGGTGGAGATGAGCAGTTCTTC.

V and J are TRBV10-2 and TRBJ2-5, with 7 bases identical to TRBD1. Germline V gene lookup returns CDR1 WSHSY and CDR2 SAAADI. This CDR3 is built from 16 residues. V shed 6 bases and J 1 base; nucleotides not matched to a gene: 11. The CDR3 nucleotides read TGCGCCAGCAGCGCTAGATGGGACAGCGTCCAAGAGACCCAGTACTTC. Its protein product is CASSARWDSVQETQYF.

This rearrangement joins TRBV7-2 to TRBJ2-3; TRBD2 matches 10 bases. J was trimmed by 0 bases and V by 4 bases; bases with no gene match: 13. Germline V gene data show CDR1 as SGHTA and CDR2 as FQGNSA. This CDR3 is built from 19 residues. The CDR3 region is CASSSRTSGYASSTDTQYF. The CDR3 DNA follows: TGTGCCAGCAGCTCACGGACTAGCGGTTACGCCTCTAGCACAGATACGCAGTATTTT.

The sample holds one count of this clone. The chain is built from TRBV18 and TRBJ2-2; the D is unclear. The CDR3 is 14 residues long. V was shortened by 8 bases and J by 4 bases, with 14 bases between the two germline ends. Germline lookup yields CDR1 KGHSH and CDR2 LQKENI. CDR3 amino acids: CASPLGSSTGELFF. The CDR3 DNA follows: TGTGCCAGCCCATTGGGTTCCTCCACCGGGGAGCTGTTTTTT.

This clone appeared a single time. Other nucleotide sequences in the sample specify the same CDR3. The CDR3 loop is CASSLAGGNTIYF. Written as DNA, the CDR3 is TGTGCCAGCAGCTTGGCCGGTGGAAACACCATATATTTT. The V and J genes are TRBV5-4 and TRBJ1-3; the D is unclear. The CDR3 length is 13 residues. V lost 0 bases, J lost 3 bases, and 4 bases lay in between. Germline CDR1 and CDR2: SGHNT and YYREEE (reference sequence).

The chain has TRBV19 and TRBJ2-7; perhaps D is TRBD1 or TRBD2 (5 bases each). Germline V gives CDR1 LNHDA, CDR2 SQIVND (reference sequence). This CDR3 comprises 14 residues. V was pared by 4 bases and J by 0 bases, with 10 bases between. CDR3: CASSTGRTSYEQYF. In DNA, the CDR3 is TGTGCCAGTAGTACGGGACGTACCTCCTACGAGCAGTACTTC.

This chain joins TRBV30 and TRBJ1-1, with 7 bases lining up with TRBD1. V was pared by 2 bases and J by 6 bases, with 6 bases of the junction left unmatched. The germline gives CDR1 GTSNPN, CDR2 SVGIG (reference sequence). The CDR3 is made up of 13 amino acids. This chain's CDR3 is CAWSPDRVAEAFF. In DNA form, the CDR3 reads TGTGCCTGGAGTCCCGACAGGGTCGCTGAAGCTTTCTTT. The full variable domain, with the rest looked up from reference TRBV30 and TRBJ1-1, is SQTIHQWPATLVQPVGSPLSLECTVEGTSNPNLYWYRQAAGRGLQLLFYSVGIGQISSEVPQNLSASRPQDRQFILSSKKLLLSDSGFYLCAWSPDRVAEAFFGQGTRLTVV.

The J gene is TRBJ1-2, the V gene TRBV9; TRBD1 agrees at 11 bases. The ends lost 3 bases at V and 6 bases at J; junction bases unmatched: 10. Germline CDR1 and CDR2: SGDLS and YYNGEE. The CDR3 runs 16 residues. The CDR3 protein is CASSGGGTGGFHGYTF. The CDR3 DNA follows: TGTGCCAGCAGCGGAGGAGGGACAGGGGGTTTTCATGGCTACACCTTC.

This rearrangement joins TRBV28 to TRBJ2-7; TRBD1 matches 9 bases. With 5 bases clipped from V and 2 bases from J, the junction kept 4 bases outside the gene matches. CDR3 length: 14 residues. From germline, CDR1 is MDHEN and CDR2 SYDVKM. CDR3 nucleotide sequence: TGTGCCAGCAGTATGACAGGGGGGACCTACGAGCAGTACTTC. It specifies CASSMTGGTYEQYF.

J is TRBJ2-3 and V is TRBV29-1; 9 bases are shared with TRBD1. Germline CDR1 SQVTM, CDR2 ANQGSEA. The CDR3 is made up of 16 amino acids. Germline trimming cut 4 bases from V and 7 bases from J; bases unmatched to any gene: 15. The CDR3 loop reads CSVVEAAQGAGNTQYF. Written as DNA, the CDR3 is TGCAGCGTTGTCGAGGCCGCACAGGGGGCAGGAAATACGCAGTATTTT.

The CDR3 loop is CASSLRGPGELFF. CDR3 in DNA: TGTGCCAGCAGCTTACGGGGACCCGGGGAGCTGTTTTTT. The chain has TRBV7-9 and TRBJ2-2; the D call may be TRBD1 or TRBD2 (5 bases each). V gave up 2 bases and J gave up 6 bases, with 7 bases separating them. The germline V gene encodes CDR1 SEHNR and CDR2 FQNEAQ (reference sequence). The CDR3 sequence is 13 residues long.

This chain uses TRBV7-8 with TRBJ2-2, with D unresolved. The CDR3 totals 16 residues. Germline values: CDR1 SGHVS, CDR2 FQNEAQ. Trimming stripped 5 bases from V and 0 bases from J, with 13 bases between. The CDR3 DNA sequence: TGTGCCAGCAGCGATAGACGTTCGGCGAACACCGGGGAGCTGTTTTTT. It encodes CASSDRRSANTGELFF.